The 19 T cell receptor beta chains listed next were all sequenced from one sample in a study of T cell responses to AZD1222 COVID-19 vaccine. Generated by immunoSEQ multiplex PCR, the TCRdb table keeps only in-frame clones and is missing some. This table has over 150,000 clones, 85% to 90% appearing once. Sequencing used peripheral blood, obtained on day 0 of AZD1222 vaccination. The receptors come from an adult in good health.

CDR3 in amino acids: CASSPRDRSSGTGELFF. In DNA form, the CDR3 reads TGCGCCAGCAGCCCCAGGGACAGATCGTCTGGGACCGGGGAGCTGTTTTTT. The V call is TRBV5-1, the J call TRBJ2-2; the match to TRBD1 covers 7 bases. Looked up from germline, CDR1 is SGHRS and CDR2 is YFSETQ. The length of the CDR3 is 17 residues. Trimming removed 4 bases from V and 5 bases from J; junction bases left unmatched: 14.

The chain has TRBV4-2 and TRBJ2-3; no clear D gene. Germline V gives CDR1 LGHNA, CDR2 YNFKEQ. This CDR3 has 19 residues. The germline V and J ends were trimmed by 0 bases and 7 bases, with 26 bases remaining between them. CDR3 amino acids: CASSQDGLPGPLQYNTQYF. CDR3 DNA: TGTGCCAGCAGCCAAGACGGGCTTCCCGGGCCGCTCCAATATAATACGCAGTATTTT.

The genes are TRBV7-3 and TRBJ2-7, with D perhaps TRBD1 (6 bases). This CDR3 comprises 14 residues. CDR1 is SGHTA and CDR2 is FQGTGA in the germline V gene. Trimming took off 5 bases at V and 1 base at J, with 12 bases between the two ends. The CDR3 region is CASSPDRTSYEQYF. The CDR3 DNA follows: TGTGCCAGCAGCCCCGACAGGACTTCCTACGAGCAGTACTTC.

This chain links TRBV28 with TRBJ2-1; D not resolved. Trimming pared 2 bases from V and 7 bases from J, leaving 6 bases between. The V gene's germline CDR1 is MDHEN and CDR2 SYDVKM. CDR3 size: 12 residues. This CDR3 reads CASSLRANEQFF. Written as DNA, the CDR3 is TGTGCCAGCAGTTTACGAGCGAATGAGCAGTTCTTC.

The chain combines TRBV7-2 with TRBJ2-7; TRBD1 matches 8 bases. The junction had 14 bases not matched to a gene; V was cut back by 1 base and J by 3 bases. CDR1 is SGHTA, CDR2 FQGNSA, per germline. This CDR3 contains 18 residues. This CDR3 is CASSLVGGMAGGLYEQYF. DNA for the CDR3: TGTGCCAGCAGCTTAGTTGGAGGGATGGCAGGGGGCCTCTACGAGCAGTACTTC. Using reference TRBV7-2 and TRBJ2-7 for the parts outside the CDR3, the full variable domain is GAGVSQSPSNKVTEKGKDVELRCDPISGHTALYWYRQSLGQGLEFLIYFQGNSAPDKSGLPSDRFSAERTGGSVSTLTIQRTQQEDSAVYLCASSLVGGMAGGLYEQYFGPGTRLTVT.

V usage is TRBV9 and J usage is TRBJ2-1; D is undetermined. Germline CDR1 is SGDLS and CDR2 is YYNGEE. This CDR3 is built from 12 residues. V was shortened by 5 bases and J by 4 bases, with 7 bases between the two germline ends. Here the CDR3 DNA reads TGTGCCAGCAGTCAGTCGTACAATGAGCAGTTCTTC. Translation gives CASSQSYNEQFF.

CDR3 bases: TGTGCCAGCTATAGCGGTCCACCAGATACGCAGTATTTT. The encoded protein is CASYSGPPDTQYF. V usage is TRBV2 and J usage is TRBJ2-3, with a weak D call TRBD2 (6 bases). V shed 8 bases and J shed 4 bases, with 13 bases lying between them. Germline V gene sequence: CDR1 SNHLY, CDR2 FYNNEI. The CDR3 is 13 amino acids.

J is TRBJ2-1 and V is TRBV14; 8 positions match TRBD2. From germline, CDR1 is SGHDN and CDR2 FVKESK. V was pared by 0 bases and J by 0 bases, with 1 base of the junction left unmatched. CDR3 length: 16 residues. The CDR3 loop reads CASSQDGGGSYNEQFF. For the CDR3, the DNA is TGTGCCAGCAGCCAAGACGGGGGGGGCTCCTACAATGAGCAGTTCTTC.

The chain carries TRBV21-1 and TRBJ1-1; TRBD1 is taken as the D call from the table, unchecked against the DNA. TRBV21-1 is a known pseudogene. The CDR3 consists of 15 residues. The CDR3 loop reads CASSRKNQGLAEAFF. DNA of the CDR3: TGTGCCAGCAGCAGAAAGAATCAGGGTCTTGCTGAAGCTTTCTTT.

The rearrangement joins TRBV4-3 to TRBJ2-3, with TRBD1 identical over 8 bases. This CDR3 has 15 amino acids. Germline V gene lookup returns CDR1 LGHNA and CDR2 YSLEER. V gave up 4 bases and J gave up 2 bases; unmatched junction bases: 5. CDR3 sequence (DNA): TGCGCCAGCAGCCCAACACAGGGGGACACAGATACGCAGTATTTT. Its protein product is CASSPTQGDTDTQYF.

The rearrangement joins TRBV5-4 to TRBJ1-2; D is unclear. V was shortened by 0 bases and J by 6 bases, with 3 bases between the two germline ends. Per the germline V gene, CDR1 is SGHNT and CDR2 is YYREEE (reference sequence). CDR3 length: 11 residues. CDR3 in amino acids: CASSLGNGYTF. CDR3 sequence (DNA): TGTGCCAGCAGCTTGGGGAATGGCTACACCTTC. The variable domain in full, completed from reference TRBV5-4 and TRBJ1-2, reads ETGVTQSPTHLIKTRGQQVTLRCSSQSGHNTVSWYQQALGQGPQFIFQYYREEENGRGNFPPRFSGLQFPNYSSELNVNALELDDSALYLCASSLGNGYTFGSGTRLTVV.

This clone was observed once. CDR3 sequence reads: CATLSGHLGYTF. CDR3 in DNA: TGTGCCACCCTCTCGGGGCATCTCGGGTACACCTTC. V and J are TRBV27 and TRBJ1-2; a weak D match, TRBD1 (5 bases). The germline V and J ends were trimmed by 10 bases and 11 bases, with 20 bases remaining between them. The CDR3 runs to 12 residues. The germline V gene has CDR1 MNHEY and CDR2 SMNVEV (reference sequence).

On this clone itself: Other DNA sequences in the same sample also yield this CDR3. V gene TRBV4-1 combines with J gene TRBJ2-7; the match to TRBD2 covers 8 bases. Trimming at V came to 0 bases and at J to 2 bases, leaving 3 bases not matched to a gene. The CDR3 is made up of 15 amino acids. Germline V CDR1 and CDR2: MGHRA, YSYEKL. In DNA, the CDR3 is TGCGCCAGCAGCCAAGAGAACGGGGGGGCCTACGAGCAGTACTTC. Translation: CASSQENGGAYEQYF.

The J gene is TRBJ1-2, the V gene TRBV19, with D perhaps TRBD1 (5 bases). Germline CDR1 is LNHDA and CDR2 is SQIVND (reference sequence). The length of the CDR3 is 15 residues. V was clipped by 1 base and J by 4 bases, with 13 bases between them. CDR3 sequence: CASSIAEQGRYGYTF. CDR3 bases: TGTGCCAGTAGTATAGCGGAGCAGGGTCGCTATGGCTACACCTTC.

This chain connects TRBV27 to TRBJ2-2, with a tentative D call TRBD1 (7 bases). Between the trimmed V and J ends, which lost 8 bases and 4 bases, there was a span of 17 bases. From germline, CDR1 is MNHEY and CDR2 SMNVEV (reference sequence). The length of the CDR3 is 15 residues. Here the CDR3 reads CASALAGTVTGELFF. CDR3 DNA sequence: TGTGCCAGCGCCCTCGCGGGGACAGTCACCGGGGAGCTGTTTTTT.

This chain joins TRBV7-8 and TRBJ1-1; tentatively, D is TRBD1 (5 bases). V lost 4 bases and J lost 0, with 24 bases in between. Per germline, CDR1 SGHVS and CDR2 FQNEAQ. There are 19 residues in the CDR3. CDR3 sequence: CASSYLRSRATVMNTEAFF. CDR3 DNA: TGTGCCAGCAGCTACCTAAGGAGCAGGGCCACTGTTATGAACACTGAAGCTTTCTTT.

DNA of the CDR3: TGTGCCAGCAGCCTGGGAGCTGGAAACACCATATATTTT. Translating it yields CASSLGAGNTIYF. V and J are TRBV7-3 and TRBJ1-3; D uncertain. Trimming left V 5 bases short and J 2 bases short, with 7 bases between. Looked up from germline, CDR1 is SGHTA and CDR2 is FQGTGA. This CDR3 has 13 amino acids.

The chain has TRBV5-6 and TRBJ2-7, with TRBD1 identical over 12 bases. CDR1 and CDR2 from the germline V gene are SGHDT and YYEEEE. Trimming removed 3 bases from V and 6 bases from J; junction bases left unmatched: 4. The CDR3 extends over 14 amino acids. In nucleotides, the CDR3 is TGTGCCAGCAGCTCGGGACAGGGGGCTGGCGAGCAGTACGTC. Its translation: CASSSGQGAGEQYV.

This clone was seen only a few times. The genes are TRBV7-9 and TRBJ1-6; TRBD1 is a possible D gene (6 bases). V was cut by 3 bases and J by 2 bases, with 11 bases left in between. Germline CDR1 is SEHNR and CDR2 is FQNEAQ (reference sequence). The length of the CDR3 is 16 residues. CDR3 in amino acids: CASSLGAATYNSPLHF. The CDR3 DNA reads TGTGCCAGCAGCTTGGGGGCGGCTACCTATAATTCACCCCTCCACTTT.